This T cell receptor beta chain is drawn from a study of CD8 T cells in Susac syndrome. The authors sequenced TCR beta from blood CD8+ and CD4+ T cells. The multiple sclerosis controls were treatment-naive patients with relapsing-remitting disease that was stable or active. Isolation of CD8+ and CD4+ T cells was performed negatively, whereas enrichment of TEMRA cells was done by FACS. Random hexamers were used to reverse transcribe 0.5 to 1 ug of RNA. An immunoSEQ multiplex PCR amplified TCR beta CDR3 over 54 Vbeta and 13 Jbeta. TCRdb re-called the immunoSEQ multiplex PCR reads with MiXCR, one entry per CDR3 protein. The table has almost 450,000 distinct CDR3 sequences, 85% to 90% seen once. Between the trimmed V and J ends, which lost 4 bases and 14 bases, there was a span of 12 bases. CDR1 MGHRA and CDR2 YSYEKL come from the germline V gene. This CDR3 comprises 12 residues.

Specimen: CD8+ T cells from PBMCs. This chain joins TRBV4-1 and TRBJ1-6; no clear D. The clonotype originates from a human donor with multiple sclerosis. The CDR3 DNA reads TGCGCCAGCAGCCCCGAGACGTATTCCCTCCACTTT. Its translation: CASSPETYSLHF.